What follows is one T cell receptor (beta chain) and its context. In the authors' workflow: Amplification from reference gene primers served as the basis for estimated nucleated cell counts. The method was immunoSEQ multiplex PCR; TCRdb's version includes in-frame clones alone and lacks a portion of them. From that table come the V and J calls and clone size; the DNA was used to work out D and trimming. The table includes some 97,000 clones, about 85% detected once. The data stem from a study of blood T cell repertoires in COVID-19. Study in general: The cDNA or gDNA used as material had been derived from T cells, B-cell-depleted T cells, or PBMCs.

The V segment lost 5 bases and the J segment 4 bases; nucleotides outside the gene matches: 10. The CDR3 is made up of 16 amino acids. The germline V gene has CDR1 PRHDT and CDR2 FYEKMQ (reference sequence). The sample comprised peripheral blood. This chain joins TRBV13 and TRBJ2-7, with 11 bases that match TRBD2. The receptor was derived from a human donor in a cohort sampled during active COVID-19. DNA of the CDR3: TGTGCCAGCAGCCCTAGGAGGATAGCGGGGGGGTACGAGCAGTACTTC. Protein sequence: CASSPRRIAGGYEQYF.